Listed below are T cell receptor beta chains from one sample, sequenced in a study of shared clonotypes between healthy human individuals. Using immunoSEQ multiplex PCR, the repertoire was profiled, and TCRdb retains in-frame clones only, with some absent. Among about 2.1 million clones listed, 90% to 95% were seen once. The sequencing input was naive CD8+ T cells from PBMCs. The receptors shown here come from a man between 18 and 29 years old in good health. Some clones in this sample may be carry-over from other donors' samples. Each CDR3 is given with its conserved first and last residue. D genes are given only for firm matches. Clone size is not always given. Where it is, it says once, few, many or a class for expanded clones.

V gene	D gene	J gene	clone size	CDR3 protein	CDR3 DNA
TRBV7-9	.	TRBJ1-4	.	CASRSDTGHKEKLFF	TGTGCCAGCAGATCTGACACGGGACACAAAGAAAAACTGTTTTTT
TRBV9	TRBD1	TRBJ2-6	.	CASSPTGVPGANVLTF	TGTGCCAGCAGCCCTACAGGGGTCCCTGGGGCCAACGTCCTGACTTTC
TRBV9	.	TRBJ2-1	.	CASSASRLSANNEQFF	TGTGCCAGCAGCGCCTCACGTCTTTCGGCCAACAATGAGCAGTTCTTC
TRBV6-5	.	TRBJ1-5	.	CASSYKSNQPQHF	TGTGCCAGCAGTTATAAGAGCAATCAGCCCCAGCATTTT
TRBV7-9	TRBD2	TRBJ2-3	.	CASSTGTSGTDTQYF	TGTGCCAGCAGCACCGGGACTAGCGGCACAGATACGCAGTATTTT
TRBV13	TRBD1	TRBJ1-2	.	CASSLGRGRDYGYTF	TGTGCCAGCAGCTTAGGCAGGGGGCGCGACTATGGCTACACCTTC
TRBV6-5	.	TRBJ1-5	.	CASALSGVQPQHF	TGTGCCAGCGCCTTGTCAGGGGTCCAGCCCCAGCATTTT
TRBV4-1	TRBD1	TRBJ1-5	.	CASSHPTGGVRDQPQHF	TGCGCCAGCAGCCATCCCACAGGGGGCGTTAGGGACCAGCCCCAGCATTTT
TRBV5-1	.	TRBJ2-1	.	CASSLMLLAEQFF	TGCGCCAGCAGCTTGATGTTATTAGCGGAACAGTTCTTC
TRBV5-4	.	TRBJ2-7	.	CASRAGNANEQYF	TGTGCCAGCAGAGCGGGTAACGCGAACGAGCAGTACTTC
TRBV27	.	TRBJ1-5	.	CASSLQWTNAVPQHF	TGTGCCAGCAGTTTGCAATGGACAAACGCGGTCCCCCAGCATTTT
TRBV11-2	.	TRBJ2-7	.	CASSAGGSYEQYF	TGTGCCAGCAGCGCCGGGGGCTCCTACGAGCAGTACTTC
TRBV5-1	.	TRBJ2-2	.	CASSLDLSRSGELFF	TGCGCCAGCAGCTTGGACCTATCACGAAGCGGGGAGCTGTTTTTT
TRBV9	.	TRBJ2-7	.	CASSEGGGRSYEQYF	TGTGCCAGCAGCGAGGGGGGTGGAAGGTCCTACGAGCAGTACTTC
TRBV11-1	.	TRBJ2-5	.	CASSLVGEGAETQYF	TGTGCCAGCAGCTTGGTCGGGGAGGGGGCAGAGACCCAGTACTTC
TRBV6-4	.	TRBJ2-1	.	CASSEGVGRVSYNEQFF	TGTGCCAGCAGTGAGGGCGTGGGTCGAGTATCCTACAATGAGCAGTTCTTC
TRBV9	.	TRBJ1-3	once	CASSVGAPREDTIYF	TGTGCCAGCAGCGTAGGGGCCCCCCGGGAAGACACCATATATTTT
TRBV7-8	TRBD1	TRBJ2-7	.	CASSNRGYEQYF	TGTGCCAGCAGCAACAGGGGGTACGAGCAGTACTTC
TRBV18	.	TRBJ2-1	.	CASSGLMEGLGVNEQFF	TGTGCCAGCTCCGGGTTGATGGAGGGCCTAGGCGTCAATGAGCAGTTCTTC
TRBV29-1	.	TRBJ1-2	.	CSVEGVDYGYTF	TGCAGCGTTGAGGGGGTTGACTATGGCTACACCTTC
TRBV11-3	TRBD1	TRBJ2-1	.	CASSRWGQSNEQFF	TGTGCCAGCAGCCGATGGGGACAGAGTAATGAGCAGTTCTTC
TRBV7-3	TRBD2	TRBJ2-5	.	CASSSDGLAGETQYF	TGTGCCAGCAGCTCCGACGGACTAGCGGGAGAGACCCAGTACTTC
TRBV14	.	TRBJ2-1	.	CASSPHLNEQFF	TGTGCCAGCAGCCCACACCTCAATGAGCAGTTCTTC
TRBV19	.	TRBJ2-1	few	CASSIAGNEQFF	TGTGCCAGTAGTATAGCAGGGAATGAGCAGTTCTTC
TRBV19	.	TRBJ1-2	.	CASTDSRGYGYTF	TGTGCCAGTACGGACAGCCGGGGCTATGGCTACACCTTC
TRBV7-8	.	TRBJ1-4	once	CASSPYRQSNEKLFF	TGTGCCAGCAGCCCTTACAGGCAGTCTAATGAAAAACTGTTTTTT
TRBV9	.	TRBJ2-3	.	CASSDPGTDTQYF	TGTGCCAGCAGCGACCCGGGCACAGATACGCAGTATTTT
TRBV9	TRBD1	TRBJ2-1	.	CASSPPGRGFYNEQFF	TGTGCCAGCAGCCCCCCAGGCAGGGGGTTCTACAATGAGCAGTTCTTC
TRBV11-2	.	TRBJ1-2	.	CASSPGAGSYYGYTF	TGTGCCAGCAGTCCAGGCGCGGGGAGCTACTATGGCTACACCTTC
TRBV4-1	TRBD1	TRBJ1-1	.	CASSPREGANTEAFF	TGCGCCAGCAGCCCCCGGGAGGGGGCCAACACTGAAGCTTTCTTT
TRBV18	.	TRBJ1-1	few	CASSIRDSAFF	TGTGCCAGCTCAATTCGGGACTCGGCTTTCTTT